The rows below give T cell receptor beta chains drawn from one sample of a study of T cell responses to AZD1222 COVID-19 vaccine. Some clones are missing from TCRdb's copy, which holds only in-frame ones; the method was immunoSEQ multiplex PCR. The repertoire holds roughly 150,000 clones, with 85% to 95% as singletons. Material: peripheral blood, obtained 28 days after the second AZD1222 dose. These receptors were taken from an adult who received the AZD1222 COVID-19 vaccine. The CDR3 runs from the conserved cysteine through the conserved F or W. Fields, in order: D gene, V gene, J gene, CDR3 protein. A D gene is named only where the DNA matches it firmly.

TRBD1,TRBV28,TRBJ1-2,CASSSGGAGYGYTF
.,TRBV20-1,TRBJ1-2,CSAGDDGYTF
.,TRBV6-2/TRBV6-3,TRBJ1-1,CASSQDSGANTEAFF
TRBD2,TRBV2,TRBJ2-2,CAIPPRPLTSRDAGELFF
.,TRBV5-1,TRBJ1-6,CASSLADYNSPLHF
TRBD2,TRBV4-2,TRBJ2-1,CASSQVMGGYNEQFF
.,TRBV6-5,TRBJ1-1,CASSYEVHTEAFF
TRBD1,TRBV7-2,TRBJ2-7,CASSFRDRRNEQYF
TRBD2,TRBV5-1,TRBJ2-2,CASSLGGLETTGELFF
.,TRBV14,TRBJ2-3,CASSQGQKRNTQYF
TRBD1,TRBV6-5,TRBJ1-2,CATHRGGYTF
.,TRBV19,TRBJ2-7,CASSIRTISSYEQYF
.,TRBV18,TRBJ1-5,CASSPNVGNQPQHF
.,TRBV15,TRBJ1-2,CATSRERGNYGYTF
TRBD1,TRBV24-1,TRBJ2-2,CASRQGSGGELFF
.,TRBV3-1/TRBV3-2,TRBJ1-1,CASSQDLAGNTEAFF
.,TRBV4-1,TRBJ1-5,CASSPADSNQPQHF
.,TRBV24-1,TRBJ2-5,CATSDYTREETQYF
.,TRBV2,TRBJ2-5,CATFHSYQETQYF
.,TRBV12-3/TRBV12-4,TRBJ1-1,CASSPSGDTEAFF
.,TRBV7-8,TRBJ1-2,CASSLDYSSVYGYTF
.,TRBV25-1,TRBJ2-7,CASSVGFYEQYF
.,TRBV9,TRBJ1-1,CASSVEPGNTEAFF